Following are 27 T cell receptor beta chains from one sample sequenced in a study of T cell responses to AZD1222 COVID-19 vaccine. Method: immunoSEQ multiplex PCR; TCRdb's copy keeps in-frame clones and lacks some. The sample yields 120,000 or so clones, 70% to 90% seen once. Sequenced here: peripheral blood, sampled on day 0 of AZD1222 vaccination. The receptors originated from an adult in good health.

This clone has more than one count but fewer than ten. The chain links TRBV19 to TRBJ1-5; the D gene is possibly TRBD1 (5 bases). Trimming took 7 bases from V and 5 from J, leaving 21 bases between them. CDR1 is LNHDA, CDR2 SQIVND, per germline (reference sequence). The CDR3 totals 16 residues. The CDR3 region is CASISMIQGRDQPQHF. For the CDR3, the DNA is TGTGCCAGTATTTCTATGATTCAGGGCCGGGATCAGCCCCAGCATTTT.

This rearrangement joins TRBV5-1 to TRBJ1-4; D remains unclear. CDR3 length equals 15 residues. CDR1 is SGHRS and CDR2 is YFSETQ in the germline V gene. Trimming stripped 5 bases from V and 4 bases from J, with 15 bases between. CDR3 DNA sequence: TGCGCCAGCAGGCCCCTCGGTACGGATAATGAAAAACTGTTTTTT. It yields the protein CASRPLGTDNEKLFF.

The chain has TRBV5-1 and TRBJ1-2; no definite D call. V gave up 0 bases and J gave up 4 bases, with 13 bases separating them. This CDR3 comprises 15 residues. Germline assignment: CDR1 SGHRS and CDR2 YFSETQ. CDR3 loop: CASSLAQERSYGYTF. The CDR3 DNA reads as TGCGCCAGCAGCTTGGCCCAGGAGAGGAGCTATGGCTACACCTTC.

In DNA, the CDR3 is TGTGCCAGCACCAAACGGGCCGACAGGGTAGACCCCAGGGCTTTCTTT. Its protein is CASTKRADRVDPRAFF. The rearrangement links TRBV21-1 to TRBJ1-1; TRBD1 reflects the table's D call only, with no check against the DNA. TRBV21-1 has pseudogene status. CDR3 length: 16 residues.

J is TRBJ2-5 and V is TRBV5-1; D may be TRBD2 (6 bases). Trimming cost V 6 bases and J 0 bases, with 12 bases left between them. Per germline, CDR1 SGHRS and CDR2 YFSETQ. The CDR3 runs to 14 residues. The CDR3 here is CASTQAGYQETQYF. The CDR3 DNA sequence: TGCGCCAGCACTCAGGCGGGGTACCAAGAGACCCAGTACTTC.

The V and J genes are TRBV6-2 or TRBV6-3 and TRBJ2-1, with TRBD2 identical over 10 bases. The germline gives CDR1 MNHEY, CDR2 SVGEGT. The CDR3 consists of 17 residues. The J segment lost 7 bases and the V segment lost 2 bases, leaving 11 bases of the junction unmatched. CDR3 in DNA: TGTGCCAGCAGTTACAGTAATGGACTAGCGGATGAAAATGAGCAGTTCTTC. It yields the protein CASSYSNGLADENEQFF.

The V gene is TRBV24-1, the J gene TRBJ1-3; the D is unclear. V lost 3 bases, J lost 3 bases, and 14 bases lay in between. The germline gives CDR1 KGHDR, CDR2 SFDVKD. The CDR3 consists of 16 residues. The CDR3 DNA sequence: TGTGCCACCAGTGATCACGTACCGGGAAGTGGAAACACCATATATTTT. Protein product: CATSDHVPGSGNTIYF.

This chain links TRBV7-2 with TRBJ2-7, with 8 bases matching TRBD2. The V gene's germline CDR1 is SGHTA and CDR2 FQGNSA. The CDR3 sequence is 21 residues long. V lost 0 bases and J lost 0; bases outside the gene matches: 19. In DNA, the CDR3 is TGTGCCAGCAGCTTAGCGCCTAGTAACGGGAGGGTTAGAAAGGGCTCCTACGAGCAGTACTTC. It encodes CASSLAPSNGRVRKGSYEQYF. The variable domain in full, completed from reference TRBV7-2 and TRBJ2-7, reads GAGVSQSPSNKVTEKGKDVELRCDPISGHTALYWYRQSLGQGLEFLIYFQGNSAPDKSGLPSDRFSAERTGGSVSTLTIQRTQQEDSAVYLCASSLAPSNGRVRKGSYEQYFGPGTRLTVT.

This clone has only a few counts. The chain couples TRBV21-1 to TRBJ2-4; TRBD1 is the table's D call, not checked against the DNA. TRBV21-1 is a known pseudogene. The CDR3 runs 20 residues. The DNA for the CDR3 is TGTGCCAGCAGCAAAGCGGGGCTCGGGACAGGGAGAATTTTAGTCAACATTCAGTACTTC. It is translated as CASSKAGLGTGRILVNIQYF.

The V gene is TRBV4-3, the J gene TRBJ2-7, with D hard to call. Between the trimmed V and J ends, which lost 4 bases and 1 base, there was a span of 17 bases. CDR3 size: 16 residues. Germline values: CDR1 LGHNA, CDR2 YSLEER. CDR3 sequence: CASSPSLTLSSYEQYF. CDR3 nucleotide sequence: TGCGCCAGCAGCCCATCTTTAACATTATCGTCCTACGAGCAGTACTTC.

V is TRBV30 and J is TRBJ2-2; 10 positions match TRBD2. The V gene end was trimmed by 8 bases and the J gene end by 5 bases; junction bases not matched to a gene: 14. Germline assignment: CDR1 GTSNPN and CDR2 SVGIG (reference sequence). The CDR3 loop spans 16 amino acids. The chain's CDR3 is CAAPPQRGGRTGELFF. The CDR3 bases are TGTGCCGCACCCCCCCAGCGGGGGGGTAGGACCGGGGAGCTGTTTTTT.

This clone was picked up one time. V and J are TRBV19 and TRBJ1-6; D is unclear. The CDR3 is 12 residues long. CDR1 and CDR2 (germline): LNHDA, SQIVND (reference sequence). V was cut by 8 bases and J by 8 bases, with 10 bases left in between. The chain's CDR3 is CASGSWDSPLHF. The CDR3 DNA reads TGTGCCAGTGGGTCGTGGGATTCACCCCTCCACTTT.

V gene TRBV19 combines with J gene TRBJ2-3; tentative D call: TRBD2 (6 bases). V dropped 1 base and J dropped 0 bases, with 11 bases sitting between them. Germline V gene lookup returns CDR1 LNHDA and CDR2 SQIVND (reference sequence). The CDR3 has 16 residues. The CDR3 spells CASSIAEGTSTDTQYF. CDR3 DNA sequence: TGTGCCAGTAGTATAGCGGAGGGCACTAGCACAGATACGCAGTATTTT. Full variable domain (outside the CDR3, taken from reference TRBV19 and TRBJ2-3): DGGITQSPKYLFRKEGQNVTLSCEQNLNHDAMYWYRQDPGQGLRLIYYSQIVNDFQKGDIAEGYSVSREKKESFPLTVTSAQKNPTAFYLCASSIAEGTSTDTQYFGPGTRLTVL.

The genes are TRBV21-1 and TRBJ1-4. TRBV21-1 is a pseudogene. This CDR3 spans 12 amino acids. The chain's CDR3 is CASSLKSEKLFF. CDR3 bases: TGTGCCAGCAGCCTGAAGAGTGAAAAACTGTTTTTT.

This clone was counted only a few times. The V call is TRBV6-5, the J call TRBJ1-5; TRBD1 aligns across 7 bases. This CDR3 region has 16 residues. V lost 2 bases and J lost 9; bases outside the gene matches: 13. The germline V gene encodes CDR1 MNHEY and CDR2 SVGAGI. Written as DNA, the CDR3 is TGTGCCAGCAGTTACGCCCAGACAGGGCCCAGGGGGCCCCAGCATTTT. Protein product: CASSYAQTGPRGPQHF.

The chain carries TRBV27 and TRBJ1-2; tentatively, D is TRBD1 (5 bases). Germline values: CDR1 MNHEY, CDR2 SMNVEV (reference sequence). Trimming shortened V by 6 bases and J by 0 bases, and 14 bases separated the two germline ends. The CDR3 sequence is 15 residues long. The CDR3 loop is CASRYLGASNYGYTF. CDR3 DNA: TGTGCCAGCAGATACCTCGGGGCCTCTAACTATGGCTACACCTTC.

The count of this clone is one. The rearrangement joins TRBV20-1 to TRBJ2-5, with no clear D. Trimming cost V 4 bases and J 1 base, with 1 base left between them. The CDR3 sequence is 10 residues long. Germline V lookup: CDR1 DFQATT, CDR2 SNEGSKA (reference sequence). The CDR3 spells CSAIQETQYF. The CDR3 nucleotides read TGCAGTGCTATCCAAGAGACCCAGTACTTC.

The rearrangement uses TRBV3-1 (or the pseudogene TRBV3-2) and TRBJ2-1, with TRBD2 matching 11 bases. Germline V CDR1 and CDR2: LGHDT, YNNKEL (reference sequence). The CDR3 runs to 14 residues. V was pared by 5 bases and J by 5 bases, with 2 bases of the junction left unmatched. CDR3 loop: CASSGTSGHNEQFF. CDR3 nucleotides: TGTGCCAGCAGCGGGACTAGCGGCCACAATGAGCAGTTCTTC.

The genes are TRBV7-3 and TRBJ1-1; no clear D. This CDR3 comprises 17 residues. Germline V lookup: CDR1 SGHTA, CDR2 FQGTGA. V lost 1 base to trimming and J lost 2 bases, with 17 bases between them. CDR3 region: CASSLMGSGGVNTEAFF. The DNA for the CDR3 is TGTGCCAGCAGCTTAATGGGGAGCGGAGGAGTTAACACTGAAGCTTTCTTT.

The chain couples TRBV10-3 to TRBJ2-3, with D possibly matching TRBD1 (5 bases). Germline CDR1 ENHRY, CDR2 SYGVKD. This CDR3 is 14 amino acids long. V dropped 3 bases and J dropped 4 bases, with 11 bases sitting between them. The CDR3 bases are TGTGCCATCAGTGAACCAGGGTTTGCAGATACGCAGTATTTT. This codes for CAISEPGFADTQYF.

The rearrangement joins TRBV5-6 to TRBJ1-5, with unresolved D. V was clipped by 2 bases and J by 9 bases, with 18 bases between them. Germline V gene data show CDR1 as SGHDT and CDR2 as YYEEEE. CDR3 length: 15 residues. The CDR3 is CASSFMGSSLVPQHF. CDR3 coding DNA: TGTGCCAGCAGCTTCATGGGCAGTTCCTTGGTGCCCCAGCATTTT.

The V and J genes are TRBV29-1 and TRBJ1-4; 7 bases map to TRBD1. Unmatched junction bases numbered 12, after V lost 0 bases and J lost 2 bases. This CDR3 comprises 18 residues. CDR1 is SQVTM, CDR2 ANQGSEA, per germline. The CDR3 loop reads CSVEDRGQVDGTNEKLFF. CDR3 nucleotides: TGCAGCGTTGAAGATCGTGGACAGGTCGACGGGACTAATGAAAAACTGTTTTTT.

J is TRBJ1-2 and V is TRBV7-3; D is unclear. The CDR3 totals 13 residues. CDR1 and CDR2 (germline): SGHTA, FQGTGA. V dropped 8 bases and J dropped 5 bases, with 15 bases sitting between them. CDR3 DNA: TGTGCCAGCGCCCGACAAGGGTGGTATGGCTACACCTTC. Translation gives CASARQGWYGYTF. Based on the CDR3 plus reference TRBV7-3 and TRBJ1-2, the full variable domain is GAGVSQTPSNKVTEKGKYVELRCDPISGHTALYWYRQSLGQGPEFLIYFQGTGAADDSGLPNDRFFAVRPEGSVSTLKIQRTERGDSAVYLCASARQGWYGYTFGSGTRLTVV.

J is TRBJ1-6 and V is TRBV2, with 12 bases identical to TRBD1. The CDR3 covers 19 residues. The trim removed 6 bases at V and 0 bases at J, leaving 9 bases unmatched. CDR1 is SNHLY and CDR2 is FYNNEI in the germline V gene. CDR3 protein: CASRPGQGARSSYNSPLHF. CDR3 nucleotides: TGTGCCAGCAGACCGGGACAGGGGGCACGGAGCTCCTATAATTCACCCCTCCACTTT.

The chain is built from TRBV2 and TRBJ1-3; D is possibly TRBD1 (6 bases). CDR1 and CDR2 from the germline V gene are SNHLY and FYNNEI. CDR3 length: 14 residues. V dropped 8 bases and J dropped 2 bases, with 13 bases sitting between them. This CDR3 is CASWRNRAGNTIYF. Written as DNA, the CDR3 is TGTGCCAGCTGGCGGAACAGGGCTGGAAACACCATATATTTT.

This clone was detected only a few times. This chain uses TRBV4-2 with TRBJ1-2; 9 bases align to TRBD1. Germline V lookup: CDR1 LGHNA, CDR2 YNFKEQ. The CDR3 has 17 amino acids. The V gene end was trimmed by 1 base and the J gene end by 1 base; junction bases not matched to a gene: 7. The CDR3 region has the DNA TGTGCCAGCAGCCAAGGCAGACGGACAGGGGTTAACTATGGCTACACCTTC. This gives the protein CASSQGRRTGVNYGYTF.

This chain joins TRBV5-5 and TRBJ2-7, with 7 positions matching TRBD1. CDR3 length: 13 amino acids. V gave up 1 base and J gave up 7 bases; unmatched junction bases: 5. CDR1 SGHKS and CDR2 YYEKEE come from the germline V gene (reference sequence). The CDR3 DNA reads as TGTGCCAGCAGCTTGAGACAGGGTCGGGAGCAGTACTTC. Protein sequence: CASSLRQGREQYF.